The source of this TCR beta chain is a study of shared clonotypes between healthy human individuals. Points from the study as a whole: Specimens sampled were limited to blood, with tissue repertoires likely differing.

The V gene lost 0 bases and the J gene lost 0 bases, with 13 bases spanning the gap. Germline lookup yields CDR1 SGHRS and CDR2 YFSETQ. This CDR3 has 16 amino acids. Worth noting for this clone: What it binds is unknown.

Genomic DNA per cell subset filled all wells of several immunoSEQ plates. Some clones are missing from TCRdb's copy, which holds only in-frame ones; the method was immunoSEQ multiplex PCR. The sample shows about 2.1 million clones, roughly 93% of them seen only once. Positively selected for CCR7, the CD45RO-negative cells used as naive CD8 cells excluded terminally differentiated effector memory CD45RA+ cells. The chain combines TRBV5-1 with TRBJ2-7; the D call may be TRBD1 or TRBD2 (5 bases each). The sequencing input was naive CD8+ T cells from PBMCs. This TCR was recovered from a man between 18 and 29 years old in good health. Some clones in this sample may be carry-over from other donors' samples. This CDR3 reads CASSLAPGPSSYEQYF. In nucleotides, the CDR3 is TGCGCCAGCAGCTTGGCCCCGGGGCCGAGCTCCTACGAGCAGTACTTC.